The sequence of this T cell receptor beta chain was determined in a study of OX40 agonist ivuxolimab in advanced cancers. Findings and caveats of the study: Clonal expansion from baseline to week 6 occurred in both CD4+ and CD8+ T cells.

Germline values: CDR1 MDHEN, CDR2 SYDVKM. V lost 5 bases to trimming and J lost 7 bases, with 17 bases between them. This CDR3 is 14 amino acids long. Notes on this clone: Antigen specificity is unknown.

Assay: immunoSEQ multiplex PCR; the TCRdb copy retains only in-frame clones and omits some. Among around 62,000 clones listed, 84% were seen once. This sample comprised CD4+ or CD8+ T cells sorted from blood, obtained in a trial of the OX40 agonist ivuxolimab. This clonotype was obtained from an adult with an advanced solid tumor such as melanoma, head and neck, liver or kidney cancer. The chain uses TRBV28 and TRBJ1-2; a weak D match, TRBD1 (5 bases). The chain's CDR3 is CASSLDSRRGGYTF. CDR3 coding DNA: TGTGCCAGCAGTCTAGACAGCAGGCGGGGTGGCTACACCTTC.